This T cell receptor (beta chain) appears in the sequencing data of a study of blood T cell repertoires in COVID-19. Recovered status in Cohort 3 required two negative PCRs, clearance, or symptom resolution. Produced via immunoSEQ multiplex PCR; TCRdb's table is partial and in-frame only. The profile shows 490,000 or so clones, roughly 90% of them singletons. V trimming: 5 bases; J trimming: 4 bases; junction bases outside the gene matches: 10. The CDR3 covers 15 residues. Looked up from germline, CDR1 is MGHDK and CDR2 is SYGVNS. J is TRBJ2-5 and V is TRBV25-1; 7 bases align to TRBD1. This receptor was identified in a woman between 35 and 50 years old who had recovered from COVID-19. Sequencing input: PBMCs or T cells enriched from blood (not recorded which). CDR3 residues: CASSPPGQILETQYF. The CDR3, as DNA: TGTGCCAGCAGTCCCCCGGGACAGATACTAGAGACCCAGTACTTC.